This TCR beta chain was captured in a study of CD8 T cells in Susac syndrome (dated by TCRdb to between 2018 and 2020). Broadly, across the study: The study used repertoire sequencing to test whether antigen drove CD8+ T cell activation and differentiation in Susac syndrome. The study compared CD8+ T cell repertoire clonality among 12 healthy donors, roughly 14 Susac syndrome patients and 15 or so multiple sclerosis patients.

RNA was extracted using the RNeasy kit, and about 0.45 to 1 ug of the RNA was reverse transcribed with random hexamers. The immunoSEQ multiplex PCR assay, which covers 54 Vbeta and 13 Jbeta segments, was used to amplify TCR beta CDR3 regions. Bias from PCR amplification was corrected by using a synthetic template baseline for primer optimization and for computational correction. Per the authors' processing: Reads were annotated to V, D and J genes according to IMGT and were analyzed with immunoSEQ Analyzer, with only productive sequences retained. To calculate clonality, Shannon entropy was normalized by log2 of the number of productive unique sequences and then subtracted from one. Public and private clones were assessed among the 100 most prevalent clones of each patient and control. Clones were defined as Susac-specific if absent from the healthy and MS cohorts, from 900 to 1,300 published viral clones and from other ImmuneACCESS disease sequences. TCRdb reanalyzed the raw reads on its own, using fastp at Q25 for trimming and MiXCR for clone calling, and kept in-frame beta chains. Each entry merges the rows of one CDR3 protein and shows their most common DNA and genes. The V and J calls were determined by TCRdb, not by the authors. The sample table holds roughly 200,000 distinct CDR3 sequences, of which around 95% were seen once. 0.16% of the sample is held by the ten biggest clonotypes.

The full study reports these points: The TCR sequencing and HLA analysis was acknowledged to have included a relatively small number of individuals.

Peripheral blood CD8+ and CD4+ T cells from healthy donors, Susac syndrome patients and multiple sclerosis patients were profiled by high-throughput TCR beta sequencing. Multiple sclerosis controls were treatment-naive patients with stable or active relapsing-remitting disease fulfilling revised McDonald criteria. Bulk CD8+ and CD4+ T cells were purified by magnetic negative isolation, while CD8+ TEMRA cells were enriched using FACS. Blood was collected in EDTA tubes and processed within 24 hours, with PBMCs isolated through density gradient centrifugation. PBMCs intended for TCR sequencing were cryopreserved in liquid nitrogen and were subsequently thawed in a 37 degrees C water bath. The sorted or isolated CD4+, CD8+ and CD8+ TEMRA cells had a purity of 90% or higher. A note on this clonotype: It has no known antigen specificity. The input lacks base qualities; no much larger clone sits a single base away.

V is cut by 3 bases and J by 0 bases, and the space between the germline ends is 9 bases. The germline V gene provides CDR1 SQVTM and CDR2 ANQGSEA. The CDR3 spans 15 residues, from the cysteine through the phenylalanine. The only DNA kept is the CDR3, 45 bases in frame from the first base. The TCR comes from a human donor with multiple sclerosis. The rearranged segments are TRBV29-1 and TRBJ2-6; the D gene is perhaps TRBD1 or TRBD2, each of them matching over 5 bases. The specimen was CD8+ T cells from PBMCs. Read as DNA, the sequence is TGCAGCGTTGATTTGGGGGACTCTGGGGCCAACGTCCTGACTTTC. Its translation reads: CSVDLGDSGANVLTF.